A single sample gave rise to the 27 T cell receptor beta chains below, sequenced in a study of blood T cell repertoires in COVID-19 (dated by TCRdb to the early 2020s). The method behind the library was the immunoSEQ multiplex PCR assay. TCRdb took this table from immuneACCESS and kept in-frame rearrangements with V and J called. Such tables lack part of the clones; where checked against another copy, unresolved V genes explain under half of the gap, and the rest is unexplained. The sample table contains 100,000 to 140,000 clones; only one count was recorded for 84% of them. The leading ten clones occupy roughly 4.3% of the sample. Sequenced material: peripheral blood. Receptor source: a human donor in a cohort sampled during active COVID-19.

V usage is TRBV4-3 and J usage is TRBJ2-3; 11 bases are shared with TRBD2. Per the germline V gene, CDR1 is LGHNA and CDR2 is YSLEER. The CDR3 sequence is 16 residues long. J lost 0 bases, V lost 3 bases, and 2 bases had no gene match. The CDR3 region is CASSQRTSGSTDTQYF. CDR3 bases: TGCGCCAGCAGCCAGAGGACTAGCGGGAGCACAGATACGCAGTATTTT.

The chain joins TRBV30 to TRBJ1-1, with D unresolved. CDR1 and CDR2 from the germline V gene are GTSNPN and SVGIG (reference sequence). The length of the CDR3 is 14 residues. The ends were cut back, 0 bases at V and 0 bases at J, with 8 bases in the middle. CDR3 bases: TGTGCCTGGAGTGTAAGGAGTGTGAACACTGAAGCTTTCTTT. Translated: CAWSVRSVNTEAFF.

The rearrangement links TRBV30 to TRBJ1-1, with 8 bases lining up with TRBD1. The CDR3 contains 12 residues. Unmatched junction bases numbered 6, after V lost 3 bases and J lost 9 bases. The V gene's germline CDR1 is GTSNPN and CDR2 SVGIG (reference sequence). The CDR3, as DNA: TGTGCCTGGAGGCTACAGGGGGAGAAAGCTTTCTTT. Its translation is CAWRLQGEKAFF.

The CDR3 nucleotides read TGTGCCAGCAGCGACAAGGGAGATAGCAATCAGCCCCAGCATTTT. Amino acids: CASSDKGDSNQPQHF. The chain employs TRBV6-4 and TRBJ1-5; D is unclear. Per germline, CDR1 MRHNA and CDR2 SNTAGT. The germline V and J ends were trimmed by 6 bases and 0 bases, with 12 bases remaining between them. The CDR3 runs 15 residues.

In its sample, this clone was seen a few times. The chain couples TRBV19 to TRBJ2-1; 9 nucleotides line up with TRBD2. Germline loops: CDR1 LNHDA, CDR2 SQIVND (reference sequence). V trimming: 4 bases; J trimming: 7 bases; junction bases outside the gene matches: 17. The CDR3 covers 18 residues. The CDR3 nucleotides are TGTGCCAGTAGTAAATTGGGAAGCGGGAGGCCGGCGGAAAATGAGCAGTTCTTC. It yields the protein CASSKLGSGRPAENEQFF.

The genes are TRBV29-1 and TRBJ2-1, with TRBD1 matching 8 bases. The CDR3 has 14 residues. Germline V CDR1 and CDR2: SQVTM, ANQGSEA. V trimming: 2 bases; J trimming: 12 bases; junction bases outside the gene matches: 12. The CDR3 loop is CSVEKAGGASLQFF. CDR3 sequence (DNA): TGCAGCGTTGAAAAGGCAGGGGGCGCGTCTTTGCAGTTCTTC.

V is TRBV27 and J is TRBJ1-6; the D is unclear. The CDR3 is made up of 12 amino acids. In germline, CDR1 is MNHEY, CDR2 SMNVEV (reference sequence). V was cut by 6 bases and J by 5 bases, with 5 bases left in between. CDR3 DNA sequence: TGTGCCAGCAGAATTAATAATTCACCCCTCCACTTT. Residues: CASRINNSPLHF.

This clone appeared many times. This sequence joins TRBV3-1 (or the pseudogene TRBV3-2) and TRBJ2-2; D may be TRBD1 (6 bases). The CDR3 has 13 residues. CDR1 and CDR2 (germline): LGHDT, YNNKEL (reference sequence). V dropped 8 bases and J dropped 6 bases, with 13 bases sitting between them. In nucleotides, the CDR3 is TGTGCCAGCTTGCTACAGGGAGCCGGGGAGCTGTTTTTT. Its protein is CASLLQGAGELFF.

The chain couples TRBV7-6 to TRBJ1-2; the match to TRBD1 covers 9 bases. The CDR3 consists of 13 residues. V gave up 4 bases and J gave up 6 bases; unmatched junction bases: 3. Looked up from germline, CDR1 is SGHVS and CDR2 is FNYEAQ. CDR3 loop: CASSSGTGNGYTF. The CDR3 DNA follows: TGTGCCAGCAGCTCCGGGACAGGGAATGGCTACACCTTC.

This rearrangement joins TRBV11-2 to TRBJ2-1, with a possible D match to TRBD2 (6 bases). CDR3 length equals 16 residues. CDR1 and CDR2 from the germline V gene are SGHAT and FQNNGV. With 2 bases removed from V and 4 bases from J, the gap between germline ends came to 15 bases. The CDR3: CASSLNSAGSYNEQFF. In DNA form, the CDR3 reads TGTGCCAGCAGCTTAAATTCCGCGGGATCATACAATGAGCAGTTCTTC.

This clone was counted once. The genes are TRBV28 and TRBJ2-1, with D perhaps matching TRBD2 (5 bases). This CDR3 is 16 amino acids long. Germline lookup yields CDR1 MDHEN and CDR2 SYDVKM. Trimming took 9 bases from V and 9 from J, leaving 27 bases between them. CDR3 in DNA: TGTGCCAGTACGCGAGGTAGGGCTAGCCGTACCCTTGAGCAGTTCTTC. This codes for CASTRGRASRTLEQFF.

This clone is a singleton in its sample. The rearrangement joins TRBV11-2 to TRBJ2-3; 9 nucleotides match TRBD2. CDR1 and CDR2 from the germline V gene are SGHAT and FQNNGV. The CDR3 is 16 amino acids. V shed 3 bases and J 0 bases; nucleotides not matched to a gene: 4. CDR3 nucleotide sequence: TGTGCCAGCAGCTTTCGTCTAGCGGGGAGCACAGATACGCAGTATTTT. Translating gives CASSFRLAGSTDTQYF.

This rearrangement joins TRBV5-1 to TRBJ1-2; 11 bases are a match to TRBD1. The ends lost 0 bases at V and 7 bases at J; junction bases unmatched: 5. In germline, CDR1 is SGHRS, CDR2 YFSETQ. This CDR3 has 15 residues. As DNA, the CDR3 is TGCGCCAGCAGCTTGGATGGACAGGGGGCAAGTGGCTACACCTTC. It specifies CASSLDGQGASGYTF. The full variable domain, rest sourced from reference TRBV5-1 and TRBJ1-2, is KAGVTQTPRYLIKTRGQQVTLSCSPISGHRSVSWYQQTPGQGLQFLFEYFSETQRNKGNFPGRFSGRQFSNSRSEMNVSTLELGDSALYLCASSLDGQGASGYTFGSGTRLTVV.

The chain uses TRBV7-2 and TRBJ2-2, with 8 bases fitting TRBD2. This CDR3 has 13 residues. Per germline, CDR1 SGHTA and CDR2 FQGNSA. Unmatched junction bases numbered 3, after V lost 5 bases and J lost 7 bases. The chain's CDR3 is CASSPGGVGELFF. In DNA form, the CDR3 reads TGTGCCAGCAGCCCCGGGGGGGTCGGGGAGCTGTTTTTT.

The chain is built from TRBV6-2 or TRBV6-3 and TRBJ2-7; D is perhaps TRBD2 (6 bases). Germline values: CDR1 MNHEY, CDR2 SVGEGT. The CDR3 loop spans 13 amino acids. The V gene lost 6 bases and the J gene lost 7 bases, with 16 bases spanning the gap. The CDR3 loop reads CASSPYGRGEQYF. The DNA of the CDR3 is TGTGCCAGCAGCCCATACGGGCGGGGTGAGCAGTACTTC.

The chain uses TRBV7-2 and TRBJ1-4, with TRBD1 identical over 11 bases. The ends lost 5 bases at V and 8 bases at J; junction bases unmatched: 4. The CDR3 totals 14 residues. Germline loops: CDR1 SGHTA, CDR2 FQGNSA. CDR3 in DNA: TGTGCCAGCAGCGGGGGACAGGGGGGCGAAAAACTGTTTTTT. Amino acids: CASSGGQGGEKLFF.

The chain combines TRBV9 with TRBJ1-5, with TRBD1 matching 7 bases. V shed 3 bases, J shed 1 base, and the junction held 4 bases outside the gene matches. The CDR3 is made up of 15 amino acids. Germline V gene data show CDR1 as SGDLS and CDR2 as YYNGEE. The CDR3 DNA is TGTGCCAGCAGCGCCGGACAGGCGAGCAATCAGCCCCAGCATTTT. Protein product: CASSAGQASNQPQHF.

The chain couples TRBV5-6 to TRBJ1-5; D is ambiguous. This CDR3 region has 14 residues. Germline CDR1 reads SGHDT; CDR2 reads YYEEEE. The ends were cut back, 1 base at V and 0 bases at J, with 5 bases in the middle. This CDR3 reads CASSLYSSNQPQHF. For the CDR3, the DNA is TGTGCCAGCAGCTTGTACAGTAGCAATCAGCCCCAGCATTTT.

This chain connects TRBV7-2 to TRBJ2-3; TRBD2 matches at 9 bases. The V segment lost 5 bases and the J segment 6 bases; nucleotides outside the gene matches: 12. The CDR3 consists of 16 residues. Germline CDR1 and CDR2: SGHTA and FQGNSA. The CDR3 region has the DNA TGTGCCAGCAGCCCACGTGGGCTAGCGGGATCGGATACGCAGTATTTT. Translated: CASSPRGLAGSDTQYF. Variable domain in full (rest from reference TRBV7-2 and TRBJ2-3): GAGVSQSPSNKVTEKGKDVELRCDPISGHTALYWYRQSLGQGLEFLIYFQGNSAPDKSGLPSDRFSAERTGGSVSTLTIQRTQQEDSAVYLCASSPRGLAGSDTQYFGPGTRLTVL.

The sample holds a few counts of this clone. J is TRBJ2-7 and V is TRBV19; TRBD1 agrees at 7 bases. This CDR3 has 12 residues. Germline V CDR1 and CDR2: LNHDA, SQIVND (reference sequence). CDR3 sequence (DNA): TGTGCCAGTAGTATAGACGGACAGGAGCTGTACGTC. This translates into CASSIDGQELYV.

The rearrangement uses TRBV19 and TRBJ1-5, with D possibly being TRBD1 (6 bases). V lost 7 bases and J lost 4, with 14 bases in between. CDR3 length: 14 residues. In germline, CDR1 is LNHDA, CDR2 SQIVND (reference sequence). The CDR3 spells CASKHREQNQPQHF. The CDR3 bases are TGTGCCAGTAAACACAGGGAACAAAATCAGCCCCAGCATTTT.

The chain couples TRBV5-8 to TRBJ2-3; 12 nucleotides agree with TRBD2. Per the germline V gene, CDR1 is SGHTS and CDR2 is YDEGEE. The CDR3 sequence is 16 residues long. V shed 5 bases, J shed 2 bases, and the junction held 6 bases outside the gene matches. For the CDR3, the DNA is TGTGCCAGCAGTCCCTGGACTAGCGGGATCACAGATACGCAGTATTTT. This sequence encodes CASSPWTSGITDTQYF.

The chain is built from TRBV15 and TRBJ2-5; D perhaps matches TRBD2 (7 bases). Trimming pared 0 bases from V and 9 bases from J, leaving 11 bases between. This CDR3 region has 13 residues. In germline, CDR1 is LNHNV, CDR2 YYDKDF (reference sequence). This chain's CDR3 is CATSRDKGGAQYF. The CDR3 region has the DNA TGTGCCACCAGCAGAGATAAAGGGGGGGCCCAGTACTTC.

This rearrangement joins TRBV21-1 to TRBJ2-7; the table assigns TRBD1, which was not confirmed against the DNA. TRBV21-1 is termed a pseudogene. The CDR3 sequence is 16 residues long. The CDR3 region is CASSKARQGATYEQYV. In DNA, the CDR3 is TGTGCCAGCAGCAAAGCGAGGCAGGGGGCAACCTACGAGCAGTACGTC.

J is TRBJ1-1 and V is TRBV5-1, with TRBD1 matching 11 bases. The CDR3 runs to 16 residues. Trimming took 4 bases from V and 11 from J; bases not matched to a gene: 16. Germline loops: CDR1 SGHRS, CDR2 YFSETQ. Here the CDR3 reads CASSASGTGGGKVAFF. CDR3 bases: TGCGCCAGCAGCGCCTCCGGGACAGGGGGGGGCAAGGTGGCTTTCTTT.

The CDR3 here is CASSPPGQGPGNTIYF. CDR3 sequence (DNA): TGTGCCAGCTCACCGCCGGGACAGGGACCTGGAAACACCATATATTTT. The rearrangement links TRBV18 to TRBJ1-3, with 9 bases matching TRBD1. The V and J ends lost 3 bases and 2 bases, in that order; junction bases with no gene match: 5. CDR1 KGHSH and CDR2 LQKENI come from the germline V gene. CDR3 length: 16 residues.

This clone was seen more than once but under ten times. The chain carries TRBV5-4 and TRBJ2-7, with a tentative D call TRBD2 (5 bases). The CDR3 has 12 amino acids. V lost 4 bases, J lost 7 bases, and 12 bases lay in between. Germline assignment: CDR1 SGHNT and CDR2 YYREEE (reference sequence). CDR3 sequence (DNA): TGTGCCAGCAGCATAGGACCGGGGGAGCAGTACTTC. It codes for CASSIGPGEQYF.